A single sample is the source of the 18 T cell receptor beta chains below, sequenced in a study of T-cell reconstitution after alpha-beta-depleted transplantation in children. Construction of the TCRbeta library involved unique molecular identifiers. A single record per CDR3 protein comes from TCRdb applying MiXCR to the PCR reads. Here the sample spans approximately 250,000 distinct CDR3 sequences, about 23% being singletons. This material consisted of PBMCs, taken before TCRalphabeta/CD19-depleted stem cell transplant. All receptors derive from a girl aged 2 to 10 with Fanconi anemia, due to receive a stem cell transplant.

The CDR3 DNA follows: TGCAGTGCCCAAAAAGCGGGACGGGAGGGCCTCAGGTACAATGAGCAGTTCTTC. Translation: CSAQKAGREGLRYNEQFF. The J gene is TRBJ2-1, the V gene TRBV20-1, with TRBD2 matching over 8 bases. CDR1 is DFQATT, CDR2 SNEGSKA, per germline (reference sequence). CDR3 length equals 18 residues. J gave up 4 bases and V 6 bases, and 20 bases lay outside the gene matches.

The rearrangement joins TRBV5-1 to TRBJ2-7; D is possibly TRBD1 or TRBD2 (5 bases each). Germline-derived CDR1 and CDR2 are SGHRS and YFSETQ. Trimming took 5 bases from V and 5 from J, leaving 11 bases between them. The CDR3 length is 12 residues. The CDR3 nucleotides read TGCGCCAGCAGGAGGGGCACGGACGAGCAGTACTTC. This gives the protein CASRRGTDEQYF.

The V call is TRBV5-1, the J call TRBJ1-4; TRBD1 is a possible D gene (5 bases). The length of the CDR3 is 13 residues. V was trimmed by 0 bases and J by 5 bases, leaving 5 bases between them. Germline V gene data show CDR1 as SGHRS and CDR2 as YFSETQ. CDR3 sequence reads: CASSLGQNEKLFF. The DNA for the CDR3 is TGCGCCAGCAGCTTGGGACAGAATGAAAAACTGTTTTTT.

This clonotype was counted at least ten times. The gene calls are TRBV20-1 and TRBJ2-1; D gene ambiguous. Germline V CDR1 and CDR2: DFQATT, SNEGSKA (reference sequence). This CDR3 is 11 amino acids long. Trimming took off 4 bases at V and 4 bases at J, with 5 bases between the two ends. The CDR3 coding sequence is TGCAGTGCTACAACGTACAATGAGCAGTTCTTC. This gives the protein CSATTYNEQFF.

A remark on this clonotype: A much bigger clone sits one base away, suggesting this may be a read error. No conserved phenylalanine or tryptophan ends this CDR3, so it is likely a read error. CDR3 nucleotide sequence: TGCAGCGTTGAAGGAACCACGGCGGCTAATGAAAAACTGTTTCTT. It codes for CSVEGTTAANEKLFL. This sequence joins TRBV29-1 and TRBJ1-4; D gene uncertain. V lost 1 base to trimming and J lost 3 bases, with 12 bases between them. CDR1 SQVTM and CDR2 ANQGSEA come from the germline V gene. CDR3 length: 15 residues.

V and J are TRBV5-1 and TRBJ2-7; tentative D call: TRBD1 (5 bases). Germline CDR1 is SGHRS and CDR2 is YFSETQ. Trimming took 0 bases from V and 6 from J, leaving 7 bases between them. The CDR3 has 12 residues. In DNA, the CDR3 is TGCGCCAGCAGCTTGGTAGGGGCCGAGCAGTACTTC. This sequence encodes CASSLVGAEQYF.

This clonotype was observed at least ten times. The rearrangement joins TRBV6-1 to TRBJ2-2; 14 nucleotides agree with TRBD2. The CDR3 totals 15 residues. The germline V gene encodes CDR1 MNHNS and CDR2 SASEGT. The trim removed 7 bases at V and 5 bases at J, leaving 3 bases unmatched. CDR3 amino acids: CASIRTSGRTGELFF. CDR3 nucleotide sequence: TGTGCCAGCATCCGGACTAGCGGGAGGACCGGGGAGCTGTTTTTT.

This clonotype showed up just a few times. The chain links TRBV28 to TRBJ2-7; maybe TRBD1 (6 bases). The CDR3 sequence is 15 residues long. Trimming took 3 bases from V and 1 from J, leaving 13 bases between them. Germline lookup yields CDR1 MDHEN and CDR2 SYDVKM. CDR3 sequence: CASSFRVDRSYEQYF. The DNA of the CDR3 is TGTGCCAGCAGTTTTAGGGTGGACAGATCCTACGAGCAGTACTTC.

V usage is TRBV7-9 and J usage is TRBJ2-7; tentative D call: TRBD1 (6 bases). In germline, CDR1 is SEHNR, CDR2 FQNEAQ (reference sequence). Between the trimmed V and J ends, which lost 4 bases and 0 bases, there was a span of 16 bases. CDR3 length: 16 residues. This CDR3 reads CASSSSTGRYSYEQYV. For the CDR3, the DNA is TGTGCCAGCAGCTCCTCGACAGGTCGCTACTCCTACGAGCAGTACGTC.

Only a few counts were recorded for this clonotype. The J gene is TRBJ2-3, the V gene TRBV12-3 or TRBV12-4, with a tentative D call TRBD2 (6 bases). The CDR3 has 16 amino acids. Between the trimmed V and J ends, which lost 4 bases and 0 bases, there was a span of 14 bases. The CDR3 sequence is CASSSPGLPSTDTQYF. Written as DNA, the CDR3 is TGTGCCAGCAGTTCGCCGGGACTCCCGAGCACAGATACGCAGTATTTT.

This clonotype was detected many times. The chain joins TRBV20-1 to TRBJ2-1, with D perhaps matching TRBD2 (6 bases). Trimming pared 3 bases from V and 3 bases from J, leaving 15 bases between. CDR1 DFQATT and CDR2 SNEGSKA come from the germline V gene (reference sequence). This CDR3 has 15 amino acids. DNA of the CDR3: TGCAGTGCTAGGGAGTACGGGAGTAGCTACAATGAGCAGTTCTTC. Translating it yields CSAREYGSSYNEQFF.

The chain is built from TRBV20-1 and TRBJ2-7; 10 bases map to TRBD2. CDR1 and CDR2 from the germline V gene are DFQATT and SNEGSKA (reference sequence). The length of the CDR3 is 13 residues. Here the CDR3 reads CRASSGSSYEQYF. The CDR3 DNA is TGCAGGGCTTCTAGCGGGAGCTCCTACGAGCAGTACTTC.

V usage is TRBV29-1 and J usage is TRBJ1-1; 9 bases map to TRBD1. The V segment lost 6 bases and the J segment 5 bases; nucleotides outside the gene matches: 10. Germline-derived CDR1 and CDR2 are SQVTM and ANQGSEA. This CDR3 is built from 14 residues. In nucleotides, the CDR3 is TGCAGCGTCGAACTGCTGACAGGGGGGACTGAAGCTTTCTTT. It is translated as CSVELLTGGTEAFF.

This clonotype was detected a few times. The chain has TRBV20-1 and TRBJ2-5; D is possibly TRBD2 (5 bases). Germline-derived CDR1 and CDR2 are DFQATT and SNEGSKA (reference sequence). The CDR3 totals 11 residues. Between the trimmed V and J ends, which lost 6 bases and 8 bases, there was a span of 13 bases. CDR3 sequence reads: CSARGLGTQYF. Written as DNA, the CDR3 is TGCAGTGCCCGCGGACTGGGAACCCAGTACTTC.

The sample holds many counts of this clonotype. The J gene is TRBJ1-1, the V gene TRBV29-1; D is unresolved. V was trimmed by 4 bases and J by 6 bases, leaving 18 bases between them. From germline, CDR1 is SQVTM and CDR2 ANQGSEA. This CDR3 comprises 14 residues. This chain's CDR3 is CSVAGLMDSAEAFF. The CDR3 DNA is TGCAGCGTTGCGGGATTAATGGACTCCGCTGAAGCTTTCTTT.

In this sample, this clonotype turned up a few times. The CDR3 is CASSLDVAVNTGELFF. CDR3 nucleotides: TGTGCCAGCAGCTTAGATGTAGCGGTAAACACCGGGGAGCTGTTTTTT. This chain uses TRBV7-6 with TRBJ2-2, with TRBD2 as a possible D gene (6 bases). Per the germline V gene, CDR1 is SGHVS and CDR2 is FNYEAQ. This CDR3 is 16 amino acids long. V was clipped by 1 base and J by 2 bases, with 11 bases between them. The entire variable domain, with the rest obtained from reference TRBV7-6 and TRBJ2-2, is as follows: GAGVSQSPRYKVTKRGQDVALRCDPISGHVSLYWYRQALGQGPEFLTYFNYEAQQDKSGLPNDRFSAERPEGSISTLTIQRTEQRDSAMYRCASSLDVAVNTGELFFGEGSRLTVL.

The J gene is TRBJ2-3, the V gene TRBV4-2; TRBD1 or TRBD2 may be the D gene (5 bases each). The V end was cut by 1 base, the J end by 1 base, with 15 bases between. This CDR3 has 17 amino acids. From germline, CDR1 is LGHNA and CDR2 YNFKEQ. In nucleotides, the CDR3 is TGTGCCAGCAGCCAAGGGGGACGAAGCTCTCGCACAGATACGCAGTATTTT. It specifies CASSQGGRSSRTDTQYF.

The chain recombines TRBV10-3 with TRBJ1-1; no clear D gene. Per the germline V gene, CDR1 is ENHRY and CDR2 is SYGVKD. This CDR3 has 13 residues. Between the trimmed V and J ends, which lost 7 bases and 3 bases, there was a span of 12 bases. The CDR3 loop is CAIKLREDTEAFF. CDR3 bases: TGTGCCATCAAGTTAAGGGAGGACACTGAAGCTTTCTTT.